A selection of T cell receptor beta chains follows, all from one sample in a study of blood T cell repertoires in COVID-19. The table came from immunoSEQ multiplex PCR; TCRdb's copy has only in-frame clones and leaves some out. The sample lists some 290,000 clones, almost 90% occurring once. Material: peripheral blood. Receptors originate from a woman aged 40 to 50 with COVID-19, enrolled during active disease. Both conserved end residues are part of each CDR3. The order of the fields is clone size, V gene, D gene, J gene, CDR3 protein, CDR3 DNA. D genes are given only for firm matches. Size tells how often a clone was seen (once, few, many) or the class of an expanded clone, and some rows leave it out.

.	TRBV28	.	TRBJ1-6	CAGASGSSYNSPLHF	TGTGCCGGGGCATCAGGAAGCTCCTATAATTCACCCCTCCACTTT
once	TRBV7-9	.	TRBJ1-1	CASSLQLGGTEAFF	TGTGCCAGCAGCTTGCAGTTGGGGGGGACTGAAGCTTTCTTT
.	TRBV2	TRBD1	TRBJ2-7	CASSPGQGGSYEQYF	TGTGCCAGCAGTCCGGGACAGGGAGGGTCCTACGAGCAGTACTTC
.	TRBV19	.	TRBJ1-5	CASSTPRGGSNQPQHF	TGTGCCAGTAGCACCCCCCGGGGAGGGAGCAATCAGCCCCAGCATTTT
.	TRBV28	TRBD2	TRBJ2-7	CASSRTSGRFREQYF	TGTGCCAGCAGTAGGACTAGCGGGAGGTTTCGCGAGCAGTACTTC
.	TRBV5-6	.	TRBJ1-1	CASSWGVGGDTEAFF	TGTGCCAGCAGCTGGGGGGTAGGCGGGGACACTGAAGCTTTCTTT
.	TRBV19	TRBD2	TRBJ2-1	CASSIHAGVYNEQFF	TGTGCCAGTAGTATCCACGCGGGAGTATACAATGAGCAGTTCTTC
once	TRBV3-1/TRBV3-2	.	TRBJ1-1	CASSQLSPPTEAFF	TGTGCCAGCAGCCAACTTTCCCCCCCCACTGAAGCTTTCTTT
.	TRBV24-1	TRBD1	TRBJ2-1	CATSDVSGTEHNEQFF	TGTGCCACCAGTGATGTCTCCGGGACAGAGCACAATGAGCAGTTCTTC
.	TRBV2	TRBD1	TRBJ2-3	CASRGQAFTDTQYF	TGTGCCAGCAGAGGACAGGCTTTCACAGATACGCAGTATTTT
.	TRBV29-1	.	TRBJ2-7	CSVVSGNAYEQYF	TGCAGCGTTGTTTCGGGGAATGCCTACGAGCAGTACTTC
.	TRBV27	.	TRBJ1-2	CASISRGAYTF	TGTGCCAGCATTTCAAGGGGCGCCTACACCTTC
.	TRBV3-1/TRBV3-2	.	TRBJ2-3	CASSPRGHRGTDTQYF	TGTGCCAGCAGCCCCCGGGGACATCGGGGCACAGATACGCAGTATTTT
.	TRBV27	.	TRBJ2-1	CASSLWGGVISGGTNEQFF	TGTGCCAGCAGTTTATGGGGAGGAGTAATTTCTGGAGGTACGAATGAGCAGTTCTTC
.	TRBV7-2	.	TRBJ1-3	CASSPRGGVSGNTIYF	TGTGCCAGCAGCCCCCGGGGCGGGGTCTCTGGAAACACCATATATTTT
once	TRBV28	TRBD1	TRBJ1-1	CASSFLGQGKIGGNTEAFF	TGTGCCAGCAGTTTTTTGGGACAGGGTAAAATCGGGGGGAACACTGAAGCTTTCTTT
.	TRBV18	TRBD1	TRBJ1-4	CASSPTGAGEKLFF	TGTGCCAGCTCACCGACAGGGGCGGGTGAAAAACTGTTTTTT
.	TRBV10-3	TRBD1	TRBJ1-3	CAISESGTGTGNTIYF	TGTGCCATCAGTGAGTCAGGGACAGGGACTGGAAACACCATATATTTT
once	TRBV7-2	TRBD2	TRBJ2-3	CASSLDISSGVQYF	TGTGCCAGCAGCTTAGATATTTCTAGCGGGGTGCAGTATTTT
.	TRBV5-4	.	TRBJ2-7	CASSSTDSYEQYF	TGTGCCAGCAGCTCGACTGATTCTTACGAGCAGTACTTC
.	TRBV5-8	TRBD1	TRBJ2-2	CASSLRWTGNTGELFF	TGTGCCAGCAGCCTCCGCTGGACAGGCAACACCGGGGAGCTGTTTTTT
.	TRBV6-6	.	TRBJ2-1	CATLSHRDYNEQFF	TGTGCCACCCTATCACACAGGGATTACAATGAGCAGTTCTTC
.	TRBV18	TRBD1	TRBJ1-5	CASSPERQGNQPQHF	TGTGCCAGCTCACCTGAGCGACAGGGTAATCAGCCCCAGCATTTT
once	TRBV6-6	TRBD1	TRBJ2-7	CASRVPGQGAYEQYF	TGTGCCAGCAGGGTCCCGGGACAGGGGGCCTACGAGCAGTACTTC
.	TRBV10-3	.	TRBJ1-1	CAIRAGQLNTEAFF	TGTGCCATCAGGGCCGGACAGCTGAACACTGAAGCTTTCTTT
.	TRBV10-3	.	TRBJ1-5	CAISESGGYNQPQHF	TGTGCCATCAGTGAGTCAGGGGGTTACAATCAGCCCCAGCATTTT
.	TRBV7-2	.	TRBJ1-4	CASSLGGPSNEKLFF	TGTGCCAGCAGCTTAGGGGGGCCCTCAAATGAAAAACTGTTTTTT
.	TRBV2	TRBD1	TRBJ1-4	CASSPDRENEKLFF	TGTGCCAGCAGTCCTGACAGGGAGAATGAAAAACTGTTTTTT
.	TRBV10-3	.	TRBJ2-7	CAITGDSEQYF	TGTGCCATCACGGGGGATTCCGAGCAGTACTTC
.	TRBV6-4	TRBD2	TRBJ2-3	CASSLLAGRTDTQYF	TGTGCCAGCAGTCTACTAGCGGGTCGGACAGATACGCAGTATTTT
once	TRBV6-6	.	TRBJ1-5	CASSYTGNQPQHF	TGTGCCAGCAGTTACACCGGGAATCAGCCCCAGCATTTT
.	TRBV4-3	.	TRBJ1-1	CASSPERGTEAFF	TGCGCCAGCAGCCCAGAAAGGGGCACTGAAGCTTTCTTT
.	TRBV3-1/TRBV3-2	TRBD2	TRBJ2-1	CASSQSGTSYLINEQFF	TGTGCCAGCAGCCAAAGCGGGACTAGCTATCTGATCAATGAGCAGTTCTTC
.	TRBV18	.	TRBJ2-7	CASSPLREGEQYF	TGTGCCAGCTCACCATTGAGGGAGGGGGAACAGTACTTC
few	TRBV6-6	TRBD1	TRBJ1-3	CASSYRGTGGGNTIYF	TGTGCCAGCAGTTACAGAGGGACAGGGGGTGGTAACACCATATATTTT
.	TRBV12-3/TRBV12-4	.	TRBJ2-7	CASSSDPGRQYF	TGTGCCAGCAGCTCAGATCCCGGGAGGCAGTACTTC
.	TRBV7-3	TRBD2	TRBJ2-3	CASSPRGAGGNTQYF	TGTGCCAGCAGCCCCCGGGGGGCGGGAGGAAATACGCAGTATTTT
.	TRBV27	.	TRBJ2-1	CASILGVEQFF	TGTGCCAGCATCCTCGGGGTTGAGCAGTTCTTC
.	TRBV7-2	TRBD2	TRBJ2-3	CASSPRLATFEGTQYF	TGTGCCAGCAGCCCCCGACTAGCTACTTTCGAGGGTACGCAGTATTTT
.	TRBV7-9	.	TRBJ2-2	CASSLLTGELFF	TGTGCCAGCAGCCTACTTACCGGGGAGCTGTTTTTT
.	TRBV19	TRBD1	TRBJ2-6	CASSATGGSGANVLTF	TGTGCCAGTAGTGCCACAGGGGGCTCTGGGGCCAACGTCCTGACTTTC
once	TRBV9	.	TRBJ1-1	CASSVGPQGWEAFF	TGTGCCAGCAGCGTAGGCCCGCAGGGATGGGAAGCTTTCTTT
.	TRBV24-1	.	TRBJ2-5	CATSDPRASGETQYF	TGTGCCACCAGTGATCCTAGGGCTTCGGGGGAGACCCAGTACTTC
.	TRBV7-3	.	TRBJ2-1	CASSLTRQGRGYNEQFF	TGTGCCAGCAGCTTAACCCGTCAGGGGAGAGGCTACAATGAGCAGTTCTTC
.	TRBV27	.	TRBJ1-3	CASSFFLGSNTIYF	TGTGCCAGCAGTTTCTTTTTGGGGAGCAACACCATATATTTT
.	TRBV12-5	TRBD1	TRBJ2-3	CASGRQGLTDTQYF	TGTGCTAGTGGGAGACAGGGTCTTACGGATACGCAGTATTTT
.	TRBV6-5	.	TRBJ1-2	CASRVTDNYGYTF	TGTGCCAGCAGAGTAACAGATAACTATGGCTACACCTTC
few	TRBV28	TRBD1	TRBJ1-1	CATVPGQGVMNTEAFF	TGTGCCACCGTCCCGGGACAGGGGGTTATGAACACTGAAGCTTTCTTT